This passage covers 10 T cell receptor beta chains from one sample sequenced in a study of PD-1 blockade in classical Hodgkin lymphoma. Measured with immunoSEQ multiplex PCR; TCRdb has only the in-frame clones, and not every one. This sample carries 50,000 to 65,000 clones, 91% of them seen once, and the ten largest clones take approximately 10%. Indicated time point: cycle 4 day 1 (C4D1), after 6 weeks of nivolumab. All the patients suffered relapse after autologous stem cell transplantation, and brentuximab vedotin exposure differed. The specimen comprised peripheral blood mononuclear cells (PBMCs), sampled before the fourth cycle of nivolumab. Receptors originate from a human donor with classical Hodgkin lymphoma.

The chain carries TRBV7-2 and TRBJ2-2; D remains ambiguous. V shed 1 base and J shed 9 bases, with 9 bases lying between them. The length of the CDR3 is 13 residues. Germline CDR1 reads SGHTA; CDR2 reads FQGNSA. The CDR3: CASSLVRARELFF. The DNA for the CDR3 is TGTGCCAGCAGCTTAGTTAGAGCGCGGGAGCTGTTTTTT.

The genes are TRBV5-6 and TRBJ2-3; no firm D call. V was trimmed by 4 bases and J by 11 bases, leaving 14 bases between them. The germline CDR1 and CDR2 sequences are SGHDT and YYEEEE. CDR3 length: 12 residues. Here the CDR3 reads CASSVAGPQQYF. DNA of the CDR3: TGTGCCAGCAGCGTGGCCGGACCCCAGCAGTATTTT.

The chain employs TRBV5-6 and TRBJ2-2, with TRBD2 matching over 10 bases. The germline V gene has CDR1 SGHDT and CDR2 YYEEEE. The V segment lost 1 base and the J segment 5 bases; nucleotides outside the gene matches: 2. The length of the CDR3 is 15 residues. Written as DNA, the CDR3 is TGTGCCAGCAGCTTGCTACTAGCGGGGACCGGGGAGCTGTTTTTT. This encodes CASSLLLAGTGELFF.

The chain links TRBV7-9 to TRBJ2-6; 8 nucleotides line up with TRBD1. Trimming removed 5 bases from V and 2 bases from J; junction bases left unmatched: 14. CDR1 SEHNR and CDR2 FQNEAQ come from the germline V gene (reference sequence). The CDR3 is made up of 19 amino acids. The CDR3 here is CASSPKQRPQGAGANVLTF. The CDR3 DNA is TGTGCCAGCAGCCCTAAACAACGCCCACAGGGGGCTGGGGCCAACGTCCTGACTTTC.

The chain couples TRBV7-8 to TRBJ1-1; D is perhaps TRBD1 (6 bases). V was pared by 5 bases and J by 0 bases, with 13 bases between. This CDR3 has 15 residues. In germline, CDR1 is SGHVS, CDR2 FQNEAQ. The CDR3 DNA sequence: TGTGCCAGCAGCGCCCGGGGGGCAATGAACACTGAAGCTTTCTTT. The encoded protein is CASSARGAMNTEAFF.

The rearrangement joins TRBV6-1 to TRBJ1-6; TRBD1 agrees at 9 bases. There are 15 residues in the CDR3. CDR1 is MNHNS, CDR2 SASEGT, per germline. V lost 2 bases to trimming and J lost 11 bases; unmatched junction nucleotides: 7. CDR3 protein: CASSESDRGTTPLHF. CDR3 in DNA: TGTGCCAGCAGTGAATCTGACAGGGGGACAACACCCCTCCACTTT.

V gene TRBV18 combines with J gene TRBJ1-2; D perhaps matches TRBD1 (5 bases). Germline V gene sequence: CDR1 KGHSH, CDR2 LQKENI. This CDR3 contains 17 residues. V was trimmed by 3 bases and J by 7 bases, leaving 24 bases between them. CDR3 in DNA: TGTGCCAGCTCACCCCTTCAGGGTGGGTACGTGGTTCGTGGCTACACCTTC. It specifies CASSPLQGGYVVRGYTF.

This clone is medium-sized in the sample. The chain couples TRBV7-9 to TRBJ2-5; the match to TRBD1 covers 7 bases. This CDR3 spans 14 amino acids. Germline V gene data show CDR1 as SEHNR and CDR2 as FQNEAQ (reference sequence). The CDR3 nucleotides are TGTGCTAGTGGACAGGCTCATCCCTTTGGGGCCCAGTACTTC. This codes for CASGQAHPFGAQYF. Variable domain in full (rest from reference TRBV7-9 and TRBJ2-5): DTGVSQNPRHKITKRGQNVTFRCDPISEHNRLYWYRQTLGQGPEFLTYFQNEAQLEKSRLLSDRFSAERPKGSFSTLEIQRTEQGDSAMYLCASGQAHPFGAQYFGPGTRLLVL.

The V and J genes are TRBV18 and TRBJ1-5, with 7 bases aligning to TRBD1. V gave up 1 base and J gave up 5 bases; unmatched junction bases: 5. The germline CDR1 and CDR2 sequences are KGHSH and LQKENI. CDR3 length equals 15 residues. CDR3 region: CASSPRQGGDQPQHF. The DNA of the CDR3 is TGTGCCAGCTCACCACGACAGGGAGGGGATCAGCCCCAGCATTTT.

The chain has TRBV30 and TRBJ1-1; TRBD1 is a possible D gene (5 bases). The V gene lost 5 bases and the J gene lost 4 bases, with 20 bases spanning the gap. The CDR3 loop spans 15 amino acids. The germline CDR1 and CDR2 sequences are GTSNPN and SVGIG (reference sequence). This chain's CDR3 is CAWDSSTGRVTEAFF. DNA of the CDR3: TGTGCCTGGGACTCATCCACCGGCAGGGTCACTGAAGCTTTCTTT.